The sequence of this T cell receptor beta chain was determined in a study of shared clonotypes between healthy human individuals. At deep level, the assay was performed. Across several immunoSEQ plates, the genomic DNA of each subset was split evenly. Original data processing: Filtering differed for immunoSEQ, which gave only junction sequences without quality scores. TCRdb's table, derived via immunoSEQ multiplex PCR, lists solely in-frame clones and lacks some. That table is the source of V, J and clone size, and D and trimming were worked out from the DNA. The sample lists 2 million to 3 million clones, over 85% occurring once. This CDR3 has 13 residues. V lost 1 base and J 3 bases, leaving 6 bases between the germline ends. The germline V gene encodes CDR1 MNHNS and CDR2 SASEGT.

The chain uses TRBV6-1 and TRBJ1-1; the D is unclear. Sequencing input: naive CD4+ T cells from PBMCs. Subset given: CD45RA+ positively selected. This clonotype was sampled from a man aged 18 to 30 in good health. Some clones in this sample may be carry-over from other donors' samples. CDR3 sequence: CASSEVTDTEAFF. The CDR3 DNA follows: TGTGCCAGCAGTGAAGTAACAGACACTGAAGCTTTCTTT.